The 26 T cell receptor beta chains below were found in one sample sequenced in a study of T cell repertoires in cytomegalovirus infection. These receptors have no known antigen. Each CDR3 protein gets one entry after TCRdb re-called the reads with MiXCR. The top ten hold roughly a fifth of the sample, which has approximately 260,000 distinct CDR3 sequences, roughly 21% seen once. The source material was cultured PBMCs, sampled from culture after CMV antigen stimulation. The receptors were gathered from a human donor in good health (CMV status not recorded). Some clones in this sample may be carry-over from other donors' samples.

This clonotype was detected only a few times. J is TRBJ2-5 and V is TRBV6-5, with D perhaps TRBD1 (5 bases). This CDR3 spans 15 amino acids. Germline V lookup: CDR1 MNHEY, CDR2 SVGAGI. With 0 bases removed from V and 4 bases from J, the gap between germline ends came to 12 bases. The CDR3 region is CASSYSAGNRETQYF. CDR3 nucleotides: TGTGCCAGCAGTTACTCAGCAGGGAATAGAGAGACCCAGTACTTC.

This clonotype showed up just a few times. The CDR3 region is CASSLLATNAEAFF. The DNA for the CDR3 is TGTGCCAGCAGCTTACTGGCCACCAACGCTGAAGCTTTCTTT. The V call is TRBV7-2, the J call TRBJ1-1; D is uncertain. Germline-derived CDR1 and CDR2 are SGHTA and FQGNSA. V was clipped by 2 bases and J by 6 bases, with 13 bases between them. CDR3 length equals 14 residues.

This clonotype has at least ten counts. V usage is TRBV7-2 and J usage is TRBJ2-3; D remains unclear. The length of the CDR3 is 12 residues. Germline-derived CDR1 and CDR2 are SGHTA and FQGNSA. Trimming took off 5 bases at V and 3 bases at J, with 6 bases between the two ends. The CDR3 here is CASSRVTDTQYF. The CDR3 DNA reads TGTGCCAGCAGCCGAGTGACAGATACGCAGTATTTT.

The genes are TRBV12-3 or TRBV12-4 and TRBJ1-5; D not certain. This CDR3 has 13 amino acids. Trimming shortened V by 3 bases and J by 5 bases, and 8 bases separated the two germline ends. CDR3 sequence reads: CASSFGSDQPQHF. Here the CDR3 DNA reads TGTGCCAGCAGTTTTGGGAGTGATCAGCCCCAGCATTTT.

The rearrangement joins TRBV27 to TRBJ2-3; TRBD2 matches at 7 bases. This CDR3 has 15 amino acids. Germline CDR1 and CDR2: MNHEY and SMNVEV (reference sequence). Germline trimming cut 0 bases from V and 1 base from J; bases unmatched to any gene: 1. CDR3 DNA: TGTGCCAGCAGTTTATCGGCGGGAGGCACAGATACGCAGTATTTT. This encodes CASSLSAGGTDTQYF.

This clonotype was picked up a small number of times. This sequence joins TRBV12-3 or TRBV12-4 and TRBJ2-1; maybe TRBD1 (6 bases). The CDR3 is 14 residues long. Between the trimmed V and J ends, which lost 6 bases and 7 bases, there was a span of 16 bases. CDR3 sequence: CASRAQGFVNEQFF. Here the CDR3 DNA reads TGTGCCAGCAGGGCACAGGGTTTTGTAAATGAGCAGTTCTTC.

This clonotype has just a few counts. The J gene is TRBJ2-1, the V gene TRBV12-3 or TRBV12-4, with 7 bases matching TRBD1. The CDR3 spans 15 residues. The V and J ends lost 0 bases and 8 bases, in that order; junction bases with no gene match: 7. CDR3 coding DNA: TGTGCCAGCAGTTTAGCGGCGGCCAGGGGGTATGAGCAGTTCTTC. Its translation is CASSLAAARGYEQFF.

V and J are TRBV25-1 and TRBJ1-3; D remains unclear. V was trimmed by 2 bases and J by 4 bases, leaving 3 bases between them. CDR3 length: 12 residues. Per the germline V gene, CDR1 is MGHDK and CDR2 is SYGVNS. The CDR3 is CASSETGNTIYF. CDR3 in DNA: TGTGCCAGCAGTGAAACAGGAAACACCATATATTTT.

The CDR3 sequence: CASSLGTSGMTDTQYF. The DNA of the CDR3 is TGTGCCAGCAGCCTGGGGACTAGCGGGATGACAGATACGCAGTATTTT. J is TRBJ2-3 and V is TRBV7-9, with 13 bases identical to TRBD2. Germline V CDR1 and CDR2: SEHNR, FQNEAQ (reference sequence). The junction had 5 bases not matched to a gene; V was cut back by 5 bases and J by 3 bases. The CDR3 runs to 16 residues. The entire variable domain, with the rest obtained from reference TRBV7-9 and TRBJ2-3, is as follows: DTGVSQNPRHKITKRGQNVTFRCDPISEHNRLYWYRQTLGQGPEFLTYFQNEAQLEKSRLLSDRFSAERPKGSFSTLEIQRTEQGDSAMYLCASSLGTSGMTDTQYFGPGTRLTVL.

This clonotype was recorded a few times. The gene calls are TRBV20-1 and TRBJ2-5; D may correspond to TRBD1 or TRBD2 (5 bases each). Trimming stripped 1 base from V and 5 bases from J, with 14 bases between. The CDR3 contains 14 residues. CDR1 DFQATT and CDR2 SNEGSKA come from the germline V gene (reference sequence). In DNA form, the CDR3 reads TGCAGTGCTAGAGCCCCCCGGGGCGGGGAGACCCAGTACTTC. It is translated as CSARAPRGGETQYF.

The sample holds many counts of this clonotype. This sequence joins TRBV12-3 or TRBV12-4 and TRBJ2-5; 8 bases line up with TRBD2. With 4 bases clipped from V and 4 bases from J, the junction kept 11 bases outside the gene matches. This CDR3 has 16 residues. The CDR3 here is CASSSGLASDRETQYF. CDR3 DNA sequence: TGTGCCAGCAGTTCAGGACTAGCCTCAGACCGAGAGACCCAGTACTTC.

This clonotype was seen only a few times. This chain connects TRBV11-3 to TRBJ2-5, with 9 bases fitting TRBD2. The J segment lost 4 bases and the V segment lost 5 bases, leaving 8 bases of the junction unmatched. Germline V gene sequence: CDR1 SGHNT, CDR2 YENEEA. This CDR3 contains 15 residues. CDR3 bases: TGTGCCAGCAGCCCAACCGGGACTAGCATAGAGACCCAGTACTTC. Protein product: CASSPTGTSIETQYF.

The chain links TRBV7-8 to TRBJ2-1; tentatively, D is TRBD2 (5 bases). This CDR3 contains 14 residues. Looked up from germline, CDR1 is SGHVS and CDR2 is FQNEAQ. Deletions cut 5 bases from V and 6 bases from J, with 14 bases between. The DNA of the CDR3 is TGTGCCAGCAGCGCGCCGAGGGTGGGCAATGAGCAGTTCTTC. Encoded protein: CASSAPRVGNEQFF.

This clonotype was seen only a few times. V usage is TRBV6-6 and J usage is TRBJ2-2, with 8 bases lining up with TRBD1. The CDR3 runs 13 residues. Germline loops: CDR1 MNHNY, CDR2 SVGAGI (reference sequence). With V trimmed by 7 bases and J by 3 bases, 1 base remained unmatched. The CDR3 reads CASTGGDTGELFF. CDR3 nucleotide sequence: TGTGCCAGCACAGGGGGCGACACCGGGGAGCTGTTTTTT.

This chain uses TRBV7-9 with TRBJ1-3; D is perhaps TRBD1 (6 bases). CDR3 length equals 16 residues. Germline CDR1 SEHNR, CDR2 FQNEAQ (reference sequence). The V end was cut by 1 base, the J end by 11 bases, with 21 bases between. The CDR3 protein is CASSLGVVATGGAIYF. The CDR3 nucleotides read TGTGCCAGCAGCTTAGGTGTGGTAGCGACAGGTGGGGCCATATATTTT.

The chain has TRBV6-5 and TRBJ2-1; 7 bases are shared with TRBD2. Losses at the gene ends were 2 bases for V and 9 bases for J; bases not matched to a gene: 10. CDR1 is MNHEY and CDR2 is SVGAGI in the germline V gene. The CDR3 is 15 amino acids. The CDR3 region is CASSYTSVLAGEQFF. Here the CDR3 DNA reads TGTGCCAGCAGTTACACTAGCGTTTTGGCGGGTGAGCAGTTCTTC.

In its sample, this clonotype was seen a few times. The chain combines TRBV4-2 with TRBJ1-1; TRBD1 matches 9 bases. This CDR3 has 19 residues. Losses at the gene ends were 0 bases for V and 3 bases for J; bases not matched to a gene: 14. Germline CDR1 and CDR2: LGHNA and YNFKEQ. In nucleotides, the CDR3 is TGTGCCAGCAGCCAAGATAGGAGGGCGGACAGGGGAACACACACTGAAGCTTTCTTT. This translates into CASSQDRRADRGTHTEAFF.

This clonotype was seen ten or more times. This chain joins TRBV12-3 or TRBV12-4 and TRBJ2-7; 13 positions match TRBD2. After removal of 4 bases from V and 5 bases from J, the junction contained 8 bases not matched to a gene. The CDR3 extends over 16 amino acids. Written as DNA, the CDR3 is TGTGCCAGCAGTTCGCTCCGGACTAGCGGGAGAAACGAGCAGTACTTC. Translation: CASSSLRTSGRNEQYF.

This clonotype was counted many times. V gene TRBV7-2 combines with J gene TRBJ2-3; TRBD1 might be the D (5 bases). V was trimmed by 1 base and J by 3 bases, leaving 14 bases between them. Germline assignment: CDR1 SGHTA and CDR2 FQGNSA. The CDR3 is 16 amino acids. The CDR3 region is CASSLGPTAGTDTQYF. CDR3 nucleotide sequence: TGTGCCAGCAGCTTAGGGCCAACCGCAGGGACAGATACGCAGTATTTT.

This clonotype was recorded at least ten times. The V call is TRBV7-2, the J call TRBJ2-1; 10 positions agree with TRBD1. J gave up 5 bases and V 5 bases, and 9 bases lay outside the gene matches. Germline V lookup: CDR1 SGHTA, CDR2 FQGNSA. This CDR3 region has 16 residues. The CDR3 sequence is CASSRMGQGTDNEQFF. DNA of the CDR3: TGTGCCAGCAGCCGAATGGGACAGGGGACCGACAATGAGCAGTTCTTC.

V gene TRBV20-1 combines with J gene TRBJ2-1; 10 bases line up with TRBD2. The CDR3 sequence is 13 residues long. V shed 6 bases, J shed 7 bases, and the junction held 6 bases outside the gene matches. Germline loops: CDR1 DFQATT, CDR2 SNEGSKA (reference sequence). The CDR3 is CSAPGTSENEQFF. The DNA of the CDR3 is TGCAGTGCGCCCGGGACTAGCGAAAATGAGCAGTTCTTC.

CDR3 nucleotide sequence: TGTGCCAGCAGTTACTCGAGCAGCAGCACAGATACGCAGTATTTT. Residues: CASSYSSSSTDTQYF. This chain links TRBV6-2 or TRBV6-3 with TRBJ2-3; D gene unclear. Germline V gene data show CDR1 as MNHEY and CDR2 as SVGEGT. This CDR3 contains 15 residues. V was cut by 0 bases and J by 0 bases, with 7 bases left in between.

This clonotype was counted at least ten times. This rearrangement joins TRBV7-2 to TRBJ2-5; either TRBD1 or TRBD2 may supply D (6 bases each). The CDR3 spans 15 residues. V was trimmed by 2 bases and J by 3 bases, leaving 13 bases between them. The V gene's germline CDR1 is SGHTA and CDR2 FQGNSA. This CDR3 reads CASSLSPGEEETQYF. Here the CDR3 DNA reads TGTGCCAGCAGCTTATCGCCAGGGGAGGAAGAGACCCAGTACTTC.

This clonotype was counted at least ten times. The chain has TRBV4-2 and TRBJ2-1, with TRBD2 matching over 7 bases. This CDR3 is 17 amino acids long. The germline gives CDR1 LGHNA, CDR2 YNFKEQ. The V and J ends lost 0 bases and 4 bases, in that order; junction bases with no gene match: 9. In DNA, the CDR3 is TGTGCCAGCAGCCAAGATGAGGGAGGGCCCCCTTACAATGAGCAGTTCTTC. It specifies CASSQDEGGPPYNEQFF.

V is TRBV11-2 and J is TRBJ2-3; 16 bases map to TRBD2. Per germline, CDR1 SGHAT and CDR2 FQNNGV. This CDR3 region has 15 residues. V shed 6 bases, J shed 7 bases, and the junction held 4 bases outside the gene matches. CDR3 region: CASRGLAGGTYTQYF. The CDR3 DNA reads as TGTGCCAGCAGGGGACTAGCGGGAGGGACATATACGCAGTATTTT. Combining the CDR3 with reference TRBV11-2 and TRBJ2-3 gives the whole variable domain EAGVAQSPRYKIIEKRQSVAFWCNPISGHATLYWYQQILGQGPKLLIQFQNNGVVDDSQLPKDRFSAERLKGVDSTLKIQPAKLEDSAVYLCASRGLAGGTYTQYFGPGTRLTVL.

This clonotype was seen more than once but under ten times. The chain has TRBV15 and TRBJ2-1; TRBD2 matches 10 bases. With V trimmed by 1 base and J by 6 bases, 6 bases remained unmatched. Germline CDR1 reads LNHNV; CDR2 reads YYDKDF (reference sequence). The CDR3 is made up of 16 amino acids. DNA for the CDR3: TGTGCCACCAGCAGAGGTACTAGCGGGATCCGCAATGAGCAGTTCTTC. Translating it yields CATSRGTSGIRNEQFF.